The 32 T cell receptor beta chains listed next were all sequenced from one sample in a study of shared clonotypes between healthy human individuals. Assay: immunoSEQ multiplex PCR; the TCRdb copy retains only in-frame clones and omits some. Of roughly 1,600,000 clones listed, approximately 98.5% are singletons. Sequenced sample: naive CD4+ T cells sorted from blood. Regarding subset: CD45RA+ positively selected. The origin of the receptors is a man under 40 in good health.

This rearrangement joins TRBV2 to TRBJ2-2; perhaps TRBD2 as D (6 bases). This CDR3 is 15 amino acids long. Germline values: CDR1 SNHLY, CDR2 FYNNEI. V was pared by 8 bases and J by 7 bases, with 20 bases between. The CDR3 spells CASAEGGVLDGELFF. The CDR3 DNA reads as TGTGCCAGCGCCGAGGGCGGGGTCCTGGACGGGGAGCTGTTTTTT.

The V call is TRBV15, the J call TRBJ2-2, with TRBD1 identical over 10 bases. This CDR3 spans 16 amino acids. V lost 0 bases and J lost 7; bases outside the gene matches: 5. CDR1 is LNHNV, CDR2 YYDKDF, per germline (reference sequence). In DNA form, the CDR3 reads TGTGCCACCAGCAGAGATGCCGGGACAGGGGTCGGGGAGCTGTTTTTT. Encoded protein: CATSRDAGTGVGELFF.

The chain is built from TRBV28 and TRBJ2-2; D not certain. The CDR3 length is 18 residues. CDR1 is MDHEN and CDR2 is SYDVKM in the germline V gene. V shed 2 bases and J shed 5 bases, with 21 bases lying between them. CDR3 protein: CASSLGRLPRRMTGELFF. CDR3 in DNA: TGTGCCAGCAGTTTAGGACGGCTCCCACGTAGAATGACCGGGGAGCTGTTTTTT.

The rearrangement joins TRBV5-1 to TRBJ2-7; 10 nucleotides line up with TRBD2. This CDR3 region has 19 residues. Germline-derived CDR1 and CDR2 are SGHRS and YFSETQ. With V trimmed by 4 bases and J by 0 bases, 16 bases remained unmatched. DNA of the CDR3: TGCGCCAGCAGCCAGAGGCCACTAGCGGGATTCTTAAGCTCCTACGAGCAGTACTTC. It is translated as CASSQRPLAGFLSSYEQYF.

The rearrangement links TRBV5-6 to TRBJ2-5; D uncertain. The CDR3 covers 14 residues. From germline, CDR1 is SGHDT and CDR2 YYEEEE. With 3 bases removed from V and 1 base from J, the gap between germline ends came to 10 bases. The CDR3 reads CASSSYGRQETQYF. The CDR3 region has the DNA TGTGCCAGCAGCTCTTACGGACGCCAAGAGACCCAGTACTTC.

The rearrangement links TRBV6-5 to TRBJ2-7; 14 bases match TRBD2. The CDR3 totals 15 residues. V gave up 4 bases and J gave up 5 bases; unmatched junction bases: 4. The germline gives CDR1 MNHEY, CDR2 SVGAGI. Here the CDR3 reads CASSFRTSGRNEQYF. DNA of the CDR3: TGTGCCAGCAGTTTCCGGACTAGCGGGAGGAACGAGCAGTACTTC.

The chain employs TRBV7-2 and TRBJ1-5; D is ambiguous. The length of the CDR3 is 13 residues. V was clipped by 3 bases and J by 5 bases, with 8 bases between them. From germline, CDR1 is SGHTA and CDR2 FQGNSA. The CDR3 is CASSFRWDQPQHF. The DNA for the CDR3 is TGTGCCAGCAGCTTTAGATGGGATCAGCCCCAGCATTTT.

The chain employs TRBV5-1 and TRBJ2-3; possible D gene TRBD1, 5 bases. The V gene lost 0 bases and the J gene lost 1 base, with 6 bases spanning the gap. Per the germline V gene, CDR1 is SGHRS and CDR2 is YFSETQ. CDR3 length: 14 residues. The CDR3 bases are TGCGCCAGCAGCTTGGAACAGGGCACAGATACGCAGTATTTT. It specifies CASSLEQGTDTQYF. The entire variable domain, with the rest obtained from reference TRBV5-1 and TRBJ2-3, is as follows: KAGVTQTPRYLIKTRGQQVTLSCSPISGHRSVSWYQQTPGQGLQFLFEYFSETQRNKGNFPGRFSGRQFSNSRSEMNVSTLELGDSALYLCASSLEQGTDTQYFGPGTRLTVL.

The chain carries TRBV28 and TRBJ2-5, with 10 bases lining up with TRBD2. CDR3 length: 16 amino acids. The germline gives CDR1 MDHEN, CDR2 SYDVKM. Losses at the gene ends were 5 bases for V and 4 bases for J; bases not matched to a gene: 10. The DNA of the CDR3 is TGTGCCAGCAGTGAGAGCGGGAGGGCTTTAGTAGAGACCCAGTACTTC. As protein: CASSESGRALVETQYF.

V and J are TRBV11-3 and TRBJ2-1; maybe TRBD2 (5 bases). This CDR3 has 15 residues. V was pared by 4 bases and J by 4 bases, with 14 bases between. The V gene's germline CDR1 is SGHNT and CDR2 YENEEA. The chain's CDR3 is CASSSPGAAYNEQFF. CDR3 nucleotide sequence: TGTGCCAGCAGCTCCCCCGGAGCGGCTTACAATGAGCAGTTCTTC. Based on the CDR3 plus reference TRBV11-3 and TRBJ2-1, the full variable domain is EAGVVQSPRYKIIEKKQPVAFWCNPISGHNTLYWYLQNLGQGPELLIRYENEEAVDDSQLPKDRFSAERLKGVDSTLKIQPAELGDSAVYLCASSSPGAAYNEQFFGPGTRLTVL.

The CDR3 region has the DNA TGTGCCAGCTGCCGTGGGGGAATCCAAAGAATGAGGCAGTTCTTC. This sequence encodes CASCRGGIQRMRQFF. The gene calls are TRBV11-2 and TRBJ2-1, with D possibly being TRBD1 or TRBD2 (5 bases each). The V gene lost 8 bases and the J gene lost 12 bases, with 26 bases spanning the gap. The CDR3 has 15 residues. CDR1 is SGHAT, CDR2 FQNNGV, per germline.

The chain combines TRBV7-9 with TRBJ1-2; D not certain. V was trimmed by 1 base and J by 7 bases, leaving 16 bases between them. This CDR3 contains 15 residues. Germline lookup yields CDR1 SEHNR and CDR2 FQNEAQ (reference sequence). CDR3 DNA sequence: TGTGCCAGCAGCTTAGTGATTGGGAAAGATTTTGGCTACACCTTC. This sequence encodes CASSLVIGKDFGYTF. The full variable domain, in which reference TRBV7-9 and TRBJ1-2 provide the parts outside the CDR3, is DTGVSQNPRHKITKRGQNVTFRCDPISEHNRLYWYRQTLGQGPEFLTYFQNEAQLEKSRLLSDRFSAERPKGSFSTLEIQRTEQGDSAMYLCASSLVIGKDFGYTFGSGTRLTVV.

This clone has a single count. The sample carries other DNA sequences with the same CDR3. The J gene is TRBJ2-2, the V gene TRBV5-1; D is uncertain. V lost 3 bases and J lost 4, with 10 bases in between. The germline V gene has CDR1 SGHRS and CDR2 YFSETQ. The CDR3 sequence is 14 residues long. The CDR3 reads CASSSPGGTGELFF. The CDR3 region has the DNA TGCGCCAGCAGCTCGCCCGGCGGCACCGGGGAGCTGTTTTTT.

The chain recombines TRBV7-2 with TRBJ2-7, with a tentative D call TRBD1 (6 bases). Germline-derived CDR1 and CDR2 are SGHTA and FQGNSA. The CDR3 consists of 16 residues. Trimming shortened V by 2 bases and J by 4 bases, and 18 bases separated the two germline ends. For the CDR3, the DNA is TGTGCCAGCAGCTTATTTTTCGGGACAAGACAGTACGAGCAGTACTTC. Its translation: CASSLFFGTRQYEQYF.

CDR3 DNA: TGTGCCAGCAGTGACTTTTTGAGTCAGCCCCAGCATTTT. Amino acids: CASSDFLSQPQHF. The chain couples TRBV6-1 to TRBJ1-5; no definite D call. Between the trimmed V and J ends, which lost 3 bases and 6 bases, there was a span of 9 bases. The CDR3 extends over 13 amino acids. Germline assignment: CDR1 MNHNS and CDR2 SASEGT.

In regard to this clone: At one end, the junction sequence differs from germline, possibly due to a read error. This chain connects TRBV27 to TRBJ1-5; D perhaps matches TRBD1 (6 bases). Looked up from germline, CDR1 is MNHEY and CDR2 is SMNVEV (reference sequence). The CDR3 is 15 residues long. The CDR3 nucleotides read TGTGCCAGCAGATCTAGGGGGATTAGCGATCAGCCCCAGCATTTT. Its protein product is CASRSRGISDQPQHF.

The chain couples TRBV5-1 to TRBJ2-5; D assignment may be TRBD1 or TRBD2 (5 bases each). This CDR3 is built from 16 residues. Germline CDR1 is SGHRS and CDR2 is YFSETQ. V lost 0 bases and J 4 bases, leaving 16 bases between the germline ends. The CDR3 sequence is CASSLDGTRRGETQYF. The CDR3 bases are TGCGCCAGCAGCTTGGACGGGACCCGTAGAGGAGAGACCCAGTACTTC. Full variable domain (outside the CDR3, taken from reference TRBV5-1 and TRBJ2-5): KAGVTQTPRYLIKTRGQQVTLSCSPISGHRSVSWYQQTPGQGLQFLFEYFSETQRNKGNFPGRFSGRQFSNSRSEMNVSTLELGDSALYLCASSLDGTRRGETQYFGPGTRLLVL.

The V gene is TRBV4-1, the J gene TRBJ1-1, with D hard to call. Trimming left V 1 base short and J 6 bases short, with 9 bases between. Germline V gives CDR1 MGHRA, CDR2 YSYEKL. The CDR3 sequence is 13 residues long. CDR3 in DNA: TGCGCCAGCAGCCAAGCCCAGGTATCTGAAGCTTTCTTT. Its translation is CASSQAQVSEAFF.

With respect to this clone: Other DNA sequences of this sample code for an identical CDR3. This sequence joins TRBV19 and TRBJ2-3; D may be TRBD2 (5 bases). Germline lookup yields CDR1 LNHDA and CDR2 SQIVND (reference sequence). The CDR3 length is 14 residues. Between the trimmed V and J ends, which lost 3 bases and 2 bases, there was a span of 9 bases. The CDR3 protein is CASSIGLATDTQYF. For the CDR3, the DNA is TGTGCCAGTAGTATCGGGCTAGCCACAGATACGCAGTATTTT. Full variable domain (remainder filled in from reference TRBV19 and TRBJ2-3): DGGITQSPKYLFRKEGQNVTLSCEQNLNHDAMYWYRQDPGQGLRLIYYSQIVNDFQKGDIAEGYSVSREKKESFPLTVTSAQKNPTAFYLCASSIGLATDTQYFGPGTRLTVL.

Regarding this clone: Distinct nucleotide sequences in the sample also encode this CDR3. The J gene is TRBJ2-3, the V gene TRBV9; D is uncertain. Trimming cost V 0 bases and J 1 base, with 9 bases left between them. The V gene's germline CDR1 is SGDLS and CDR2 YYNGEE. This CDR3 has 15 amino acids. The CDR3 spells CASSVGGGGTDTQYF. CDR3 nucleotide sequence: TGTGCCAGCAGCGTAGGTGGCGGTGGCACAGATACGCAGTATTTT. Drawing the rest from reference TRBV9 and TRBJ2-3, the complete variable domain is DSGVTQTPKHLITATGQRVTLRCSPRSGDLSVYWYQQSLDQGLQFLIQYYNGEERAKGNILERFSAQQFPDLHSELNLSSLELGDSALYFCASSVGGGGTDTQYFGPGTRLTVL.

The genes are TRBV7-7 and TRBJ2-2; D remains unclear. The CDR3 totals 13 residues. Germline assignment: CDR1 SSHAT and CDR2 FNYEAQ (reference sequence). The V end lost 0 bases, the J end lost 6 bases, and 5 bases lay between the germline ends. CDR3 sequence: CASSLAVSGELFF. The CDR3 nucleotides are TGTGCCAGCAGCTTAGCTGTGTCCGGGGAGCTGTTTTTT.

In DNA, the CDR3 is TGTGCCAGCTCAACCGAACCCCGGGGGAACTACGAGCAGTACTTC. Translating it yields CASSTEPRGNYEQYF. The genes are TRBV18 and TRBJ2-7; a weak D match, TRBD2 (6 bases). Trimming shortened V by 5 bases and J by 3 bases, and 17 bases separated the two germline ends. CDR3 size: 15 residues. The V gene's germline CDR1 is KGHSH and CDR2 LQKENI.

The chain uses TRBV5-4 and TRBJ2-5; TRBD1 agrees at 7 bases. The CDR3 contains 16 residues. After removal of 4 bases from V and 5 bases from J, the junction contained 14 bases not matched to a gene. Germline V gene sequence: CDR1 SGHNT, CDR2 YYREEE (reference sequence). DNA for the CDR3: TGTGCCAGCAGCCGCCCGACAGGGCTGGAGAAGGAGACCCAGTACTTC. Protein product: CASSRPTGLEKETQYF.

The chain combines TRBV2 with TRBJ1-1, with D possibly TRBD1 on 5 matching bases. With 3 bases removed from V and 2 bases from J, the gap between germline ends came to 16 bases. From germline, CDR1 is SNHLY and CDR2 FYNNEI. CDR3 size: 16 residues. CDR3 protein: CASSETGTTFNTEAFF. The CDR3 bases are TGTGCCAGCAGTGAGACCGGGACGACTTTTAACACTGAAGCTTTCTTT.

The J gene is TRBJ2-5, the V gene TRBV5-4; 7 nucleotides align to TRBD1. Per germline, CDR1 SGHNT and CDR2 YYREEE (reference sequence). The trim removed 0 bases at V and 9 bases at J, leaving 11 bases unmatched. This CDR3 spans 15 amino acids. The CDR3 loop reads CASSLVGTTTGAQYF. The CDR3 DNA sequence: TGTGCCAGCAGCTTGGTTGGGACCACCACAGGGGCCCAGTACTTC.

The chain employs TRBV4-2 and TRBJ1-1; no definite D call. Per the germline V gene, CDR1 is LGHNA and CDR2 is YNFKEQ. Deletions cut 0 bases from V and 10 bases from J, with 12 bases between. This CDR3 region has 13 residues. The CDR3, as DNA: TGTGCCAGCAGCCAAGATAGTCCCCGTCGAGCTTTCTTT. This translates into CASSQDSPRRAFF.

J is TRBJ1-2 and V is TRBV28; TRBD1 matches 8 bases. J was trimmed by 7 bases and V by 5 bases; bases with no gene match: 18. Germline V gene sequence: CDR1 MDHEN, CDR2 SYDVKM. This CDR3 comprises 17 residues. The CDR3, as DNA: TGTGCCAGCAGTATTCGGACAGGGAAGCCTAACTATGTTGGCTACACCTTC. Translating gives CASSIRTGKPNYVGYTF.

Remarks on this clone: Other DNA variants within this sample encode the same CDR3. The CDR3 nucleotides are TGTGCCAGCAGCTTAGACTCCAATCAGCCCCAGCATTTT. Protein sequence: CASSLDSNQPQHF. The chain joins TRBV7-3 to TRBJ1-5; D unresolved. CDR1 is SGHTA, CDR2 FQGTGA, per germline. The V end was cut by 2 bases, the J end by 3 bases, with 5 bases between. There are 13 residues in the CDR3.

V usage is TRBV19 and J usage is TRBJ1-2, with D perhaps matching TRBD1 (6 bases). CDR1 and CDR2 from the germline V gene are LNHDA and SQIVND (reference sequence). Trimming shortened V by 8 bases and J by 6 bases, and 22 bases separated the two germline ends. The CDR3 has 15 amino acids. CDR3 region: CASGDRGGRSDGYTF. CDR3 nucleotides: TGTGCCAGTGGCGATAGGGGGGGCCGGTCGGATGGCTACACCTTC.

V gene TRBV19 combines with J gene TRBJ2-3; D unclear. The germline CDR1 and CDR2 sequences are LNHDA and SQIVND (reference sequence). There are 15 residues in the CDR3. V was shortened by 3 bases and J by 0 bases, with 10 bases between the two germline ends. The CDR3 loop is CASSMSLPSTDTQYF. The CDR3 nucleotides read TGTGCCAGTAGTATGAGTTTGCCTAGCACAGATACGCAGTATTTT.

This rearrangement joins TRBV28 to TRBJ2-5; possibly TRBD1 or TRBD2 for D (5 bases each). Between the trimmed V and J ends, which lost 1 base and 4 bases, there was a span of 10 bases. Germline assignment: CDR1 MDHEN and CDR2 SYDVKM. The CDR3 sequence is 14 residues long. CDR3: CASSLSAGGETQYF. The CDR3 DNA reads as TGTGCCAGCAGTTTATCGGCTGGGGGAGAGACCCAGTACTTC.

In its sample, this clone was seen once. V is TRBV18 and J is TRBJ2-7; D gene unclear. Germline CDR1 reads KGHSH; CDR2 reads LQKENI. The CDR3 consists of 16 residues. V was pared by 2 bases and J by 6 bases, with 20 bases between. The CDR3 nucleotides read TGTGCCAGCTCACCATTGAGGCAGTCACCAAGTGCCGAGCAGTACTTC. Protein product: CASSPLRQSPSAEQYF.